This T cell receptor beta chain was obtained from a study of cytomegalovirus exposure and HLA in healthy donors. Concerning this clone itself: Its antigen is unknown.

The PCR ran on 60 Vbeta and 13 Jbeta primers. Sequenced by immunoSEQ multiplex PCR; TCRdb stores in-frame clones only, minus some. Among some 67,000 clones listed, less than 80% were seen once. Findings and caveats of the study: Later on, an analysis tied 15,000 to 20,000 TCR beta sequences to HLA alleles at 0.05 false discovery rate.

CDR3 length equals 19 residues. The source of this sequence is a man aged 60 to 69 in good health and CMV-seropositive. The V gene is TRBV21-1, the J gene TRBJ2-7; TRBD2, the table's D call, was not compared with the DNA. TRBV21-1 is a listed pseudogene. Sequenced material: PBMCs. The CDR3 nucleotides are TGTGCCAGCAGCACTAGGGGACTAGCGGGGGGGCCTGGTTTCCTGATGCAGTACTTC. This sequence encodes CASSTRGLAGGPGFLMQYF.